This T cell receptor beta chain was profiled in a study of early T cells in non-severe SARS-CoV-2 infection. This clonotype is categorized as medium-sized. Individual cDNA molecules were tagged with unique molecular identifiers. A single record per CDR3 protein comes from TCRdb applying MiXCR to the 5' RACE reads. The sample has about 33,000 distinct CDR3 sequences; less than 6% are singletons. The CDR3 is 17 residues long. Germline CDR1 reads MNHEY; CDR2 reads SVGAGI. Trimming took 2 bases from V and 4 from J; bases not matched to a gene: 12. This TCR derives from an adult who was a healthcare worker with PCR-confirmed SARS-CoV-2 infection or an uninfected control (not recorded which). The specimen sequenced was whole blood. The V call is TRBV6-5, the J call TRBJ2-7; TRBD1 matches at 9 bases. The CDR3 DNA reads as TGTGCCAGCAGTTACGGCGTTACCGGGACAGGGTTGTACGAGCAGTACTTC. Amino acids: CASSYGVTGTGLYEQYF.